This T cell receptor beta chain was captured in a study of T cell repertoires in cytomegalovirus infection. Study observations and caveats: Within the response measured ex vivo, HLA-C-restricted CMV-specific TCR beta clonotypes were dominant. The cumulative frequency of public TCR beta families distinguished individuals who carried CMV together with the relevant HLA.

TCRdb processed the reads anew with MiXCR; each CDR3 protein has one entry. The sample has fewer than 80,000 distinct CDR3 sequences, about 4% seen once. This clonotype showed up many times. What it binds is unknown. There are 14 residues in the CDR3. The germline CDR1 and CDR2 sequences are SGHTA and FQGNSA. V lost 1 base, J lost 2 bases, and 9 bases lay in between. The chain joins TRBV7-2 to TRBJ2-7, with D hard to call. The source of this sequence is a human donor in good health (CMV status not recorded). Some clones in this sample may be carry-over from other donors' samples. The sample consisted of PBMCs. DNA for the CDR3: TGTGCCAGCAGCTTAGGCCAGGTTCCCTACGAGCAGTACTTC. It specifies CASSLGQVPYEQYF.